What follows are 18 T cell receptor beta chains derived from one specimen sequenced in a study of blood T cell repertoires in COVID-19. Assay used: immunoSEQ multiplex PCR; TCRdb lists only in-frame clones, some missing. The sample lists more than 150,000 clones; 75% to 90% were seen once. Sequenced: peripheral blood. The origin of the receptors is a man aged 55 to 70 with acute or convalescent COVID-19.

The chain joins TRBV7-2 to TRBJ2-7, with 10 bases that match TRBD1. The V gene end was trimmed by 4 bases and the J gene end by 2 bases; junction bases not matched to a gene: 2. This CDR3 spans 14 amino acids. The germline CDR1 and CDR2 sequences are SGHTA and FQGNSA. This CDR3 reads CASSSGQGPYEQYF. The CDR3 DNA reads TGTGCCAGCAGCTCGGGACAGGGGCCCTACGAGCAGTACTTC.

J is TRBJ1-4 and V is TRBV2, with D tentatively TRBD1 (6 bases). This CDR3 spans 15 amino acids. CDR1 is SNHLY, CDR2 FYNNEI, per germline. The V end lost 0 bases, the J end lost 8 bases, and 13 bases lay between the germline ends. The CDR3 bases are TGTGCCAGCAGTGAAGCGCAGGGGCTAAGGGAAAAACTGTTTTTT. It is translated as CASSEAQGLREKLFF.

J is TRBJ2-7 and V is TRBV6-2 or TRBV6-3; the match to TRBD2 covers 11 bases. Germline loops: CDR1 MNHEY, CDR2 SVGEGT. The CDR3 runs 18 residues. J lost 2 bases, V lost 4 bases, and 13 bases had no gene match. The CDR3 region is CASSFPATSGTSAYEQYF. CDR3 nucleotides: TGTGCCAGCAGTTTCCCCGCGACTAGCGGGACATCGGCCTACGAGCAGTACTTC.

This rearrangement joins TRBV4-1 to TRBJ2-6; D unclear. The CDR3 contains 14 residues. V lost 2 bases and J 4 bases, leaving 6 bases between the germline ends. Looked up from germline, CDR1 is MGHRA and CDR2 is YSYEKL. In DNA form, the CDR3 reads TGCGCCAGCAGCCAAACTACAGGGGCCAACGTCCTGACTTTC. Its protein product is CASSQTTGANVLTF.

This rearrangement joins TRBV6-4 to TRBJ1-1; D is undetermined. CDR1 and CDR2 (germline): MRHNA, SNTAGT. The CDR3 totals 15 residues. V lost 7 bases to trimming and J lost 4 bases, with 19 bases between them. The CDR3 nucleotides are TGTGCCAGCACCCCCAGCCCGGGTAGAGGCACTGAAGCTTTCTTT. This gives the protein CASTPSPGRGTEAFF.

This chain uses TRBV28 with TRBJ1-4; D might be TRBD1 (6 bases). There are 13 residues in the CDR3. V shed 5 bases and J shed 5 bases, with 9 bases lying between them. Germline loops: CDR1 MDHEN, CDR2 SYDVKM. CDR3 DNA sequence: TGTGCCAGCAGTCGTGGGGGCAATGAAAAACTGTTTTTT. As protein: CASSRGGNEKLFF.

The CDR3 loop is CASSPRLAGGETQYF. CDR3 sequence (DNA): TGCGCCAGCAGCCCCCGACTAGCGGGGGGGGAGACCCAGTACTTC. The V gene is TRBV4-3, the J gene TRBJ2-5; the match to TRBD2 covers 14 bases. This CDR3 spans 15 amino acids. Germline V gives CDR1 LGHNA, CDR2 YSLEER. The V segment lost 4 bases and the J segment 5 bases; nucleotides outside the gene matches: 3.

This clone has just a few counts. This sequence joins TRBV28 and TRBJ2-7; the D gene is possibly TRBD2 (7 bases). V gave up 7 bases and J gave up 5 bases, with 21 bases separating them. CDR3 length: 15 residues. Germline values: CDR1 MDHEN, CDR2 SYDVKM. In nucleotides, the CDR3 is TGTGCCAGCAATTTTCCGAGACCGCGGGGGCACGAGCAGTACTTC. Amino acid sequence: CASNFPRPRGHEQYF.

The chain employs TRBV9 and TRBJ2-3; 12 bases agree with TRBD2. Losses at the gene ends were 0 bases for V and 0 bases for J; bases not matched to a gene: 2. CDR1 is SGDLS, CDR2 YYNGEE, per germline. The CDR3 loop spans 17 amino acids. The CDR3 nucleotides read TGTGCCAGCAGCGTAGTGACTAGCGGGAGTAGCACAGATACGCAGTATTTT. Its protein is CASSVVTSGSSTDTQYF.

This clone was observed once. The rearrangement links TRBV10-3 to TRBJ2-1, with TRBD2 identical over 15 bases. The V and J ends lost 3 bases and 7 bases, in that order; junction bases with no gene match: 10. The germline V gene has CDR1 ENHRY and CDR2 SYGVKD. The CDR3 consists of 18 residues. As DNA, the CDR3 is TGTGCCATCAGTGACTTCGGGACTAGCGGGAGGCGGAGGAATGAGCAGTTCTTC. The encoded protein is CAISDFGTSGRRRNEQFF.

The CDR3 region is CAGSRAGDYGYTF. The CDR3 bases are TGTGCCGGGAGCCGGGCGGGGGACTATGGCTACACCTTC. The chain has TRBV28 and TRBJ1-2, with a possible D match to TRBD1 (5 bases). CDR1 MDHEN and CDR2 SYDVKM come from the germline V gene. The CDR3 length is 13 residues. V was cut by 11 bases and J by 3 bases, with 16 bases left in between.

This chain joins TRBV5-6 and TRBJ1-5; tentatively, D is TRBD1 (5 bases). Germline CDR1 is SGHDT and CDR2 is YYEEEE. This CDR3 region has 14 residues. Trimming left V 4 bases short and J 9 bases short, with 17 bases between. CDR3 in amino acids: CASSPDRGIGPQHF. In DNA form, the CDR3 reads TGTGCCAGCAGCCCGGACCGGGGGATTGGGCCCCAGCATTTT.

This clone has at least ten counts. The V and J genes are TRBV25-1 and TRBJ2-7, with D perhaps TRBD2 (5 bases). The CDR3 contains 13 residues. The V and J ends lost 4 bases and 4 bases respectively, with 11 bases between them. From germline, CDR1 is MGHDK and CDR2 SYGVNS. The CDR3 loop is CASSGSGKYEQYF. CDR3 coding DNA: TGTGCCAGCAGTGGATCGGGGAAATACGAGCAGTACTTC.

V and J are TRBV7-9 and TRBJ1-1; D is unclear. CDR3 length equals 12 residues. The ends were cut back, 7 bases at V and 4 bases at J, with 10 bases in the middle. Germline assignment: CDR1 SEHNR and CDR2 FQNEAQ (reference sequence). The CDR3 DNA reads as TGTGCCAGCACCCGCATCGGCACTGAAGCTTTCTTT. Translating it yields CASTRIGTEAFF.

The chain carries TRBV27 and TRBJ1-4; maybe TRBD1 (6 bases). CDR3 size: 15 residues. V shed 4 bases and J shed 5 bases, with 14 bases lying between them. Germline V gives CDR1 MNHEY, CDR2 SMNVEV (reference sequence). The CDR3 spells CASSSYREGNEKLFF. CDR3 sequence (DNA): TGTGCCAGCAGTTCGTACAGGGAAGGGAATGAAAAACTGTTTTTT. The whole variable domain, remainder taken from reference TRBV27 and TRBJ1-4, is EAQVTQNPRYLITVTGKKLTVTCSQNMNHEYMSWYRQDPGLGLRQIYYSMNVEVTDKGDVPEGYKVSRKEKRNFPLILESPSPNQTSLYFCASSSYREGNEKLFFGSGTQLSVL.

CDR3 protein: CASSQEDRGRTDTQYF. CDR3 in DNA: TGCGCCAGCAGCCAAGAGGACAGGGGAAGGACAGATACGCAGTATTTT. The genes are TRBV4-1 and TRBJ2-3; 9 bases match TRBD1. Germline loops: CDR1 MGHRA, CDR2 YSYEKL. The ends lost 0 bases at V and 3 bases at J; junction bases unmatched: 4. CDR3 length equals 16 residues.

The chain couples TRBV6-6 to TRBJ2-7, with 9 nucleotides matching TRBD1. The germline gives CDR1 MNHNY, CDR2 SVGAGI (reference sequence). The CDR3 spans 13 residues. Trimming took 6 bases from V and 3 from J; bases not matched to a gene: 3. CDR3 residues: CASRRTGDYEQYF. CDR3 nucleotide sequence: TGTGCCAGCAGGCGGACAGGGGACTACGAGCAGTACTTC.

This clone was found a few times. CDR3 sequence: CASSPGGARRRDAFF. As DNA, the CDR3 is TGTGCCAGCTCACCAGGGGGGGCTCGACGTCGTGACGCTTTCTTT. The chain has TRBV18 and TRBJ1-1, with a weak D call TRBD1 (6 bases). CDR3 size: 15 residues. V lost 2 bases to trimming and J lost 11 bases, with 21 bases between them. Germline V gene data show CDR1 as KGHSH and CDR2 as LQKENI. Filled out from reference TRBV18 and TRBJ1-1, the complete variable domain reads NAGVMQNPRHLVRRRGQEARLRCSPMKGHSHVYWYRQLPEEGLKFMVYLQKENIIDESGMPKERFSAEFPKEGPSILRIQQVVRGDSAAYFCASSPGGARRRDAFFGQGTRLTVV.